This T cell receptor (beta chain) was recorded in a study of blood T cell repertoires in COVID-19. About the research overall: T cells, B-cell-depleted T cells, or PBMCs supplied cDNA or gDNA.

V gave up 5 bases and J gave up 1 base, with 8 bases separating them. This CDR3 region has 13 residues. Produced via immunoSEQ multiplex PCR; TCRdb's table is partial and in-frame only. The sample carries about 300,000 clones, approximately 88% recorded once. Sequenced: peripheral blood. The sequence was collected from a man between 18 and 35 years old with active or convalescent COVID-19. This chain connects TRBV12-3 or TRBV12-4 to TRBJ1-1, with a tentative D call TRBD1 (5 bases). CDR3 coding DNA: TGTGCCAGCAGTCAAGGACAGAACACTGAAGCTTTCTTT. Its protein product is CASSQGQNTEAFF.